The T cell receptor (beta chain) under discussion was sequenced for a study of blood T cell repertoires in COVID-19. On the study more broadly: Material from acute and convalescent COVID-19 was sourced from the United States, Italy and Spain. PBMCs, B-cell-depleted T cells, or T cells provided the cDNA or gDNA that made up the material.

Germline V lookup: CDR1 GTSNPN, CDR2 SVGIG (reference sequence). CDR3 size: 13 residues. With 8 bases clipped from V and 0 bases from J, the junction kept 4 bases outside the gene matches. Authors' data handling: The assay estimated nucleated cells by amplifying reference gene primers. Assay: immunoSEQ multiplex PCR; the TCRdb copy retains only in-frame clones and omits some. From that table come the V and J calls and clone size; the DNA was used to work out D and trimming. This sample carries some 250,000 clones, 85% to 90% of them seen once, and the ten largest clones take 0.9% to 1%. V usage is TRBV30 and J usage is TRBJ2-3; 8 bases are a match to TRBD1. The sequence was collected from a woman aged 35 to 49 who had recovered from COVID-19. Source material: peripheral blood. The CDR3: CARGDRSTDTQYF. The CDR3 DNA sequence: TGTGCCCGCGGGGACAGGAGCACAGATACGCAGTATTTT.